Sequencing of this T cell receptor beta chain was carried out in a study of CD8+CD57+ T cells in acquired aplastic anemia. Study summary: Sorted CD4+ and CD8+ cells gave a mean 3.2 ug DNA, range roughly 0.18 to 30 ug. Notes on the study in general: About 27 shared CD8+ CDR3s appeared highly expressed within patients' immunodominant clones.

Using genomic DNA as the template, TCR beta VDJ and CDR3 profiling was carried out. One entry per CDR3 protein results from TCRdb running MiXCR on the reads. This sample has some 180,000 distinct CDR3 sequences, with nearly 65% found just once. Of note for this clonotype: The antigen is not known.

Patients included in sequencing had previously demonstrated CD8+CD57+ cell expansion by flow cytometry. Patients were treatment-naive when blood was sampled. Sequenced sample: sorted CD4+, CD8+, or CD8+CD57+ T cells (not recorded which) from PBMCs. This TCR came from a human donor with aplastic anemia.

The CDR3 sequence: CASSSGQETQYF. The CDR3, as DNA: TGTGCCAGCAGCTCGGGTCAAGAGACCCAGTACTTC. The chain employs TRBV7-6 and TRBJ2-5; unclear D gene. The germline CDR1 and CDR2 sequences are SGHVS and FNYEAQ. CDR3 size: 12 residues. V was cut by 4 bases and J by 2 bases, with 5 bases left in between.